The 23 T cell receptor beta chains reported below all come from one sample, sequenced in a study of T cells in narcolepsy. The table came from immunoSEQ multiplex PCR; TCRdb's copy has only in-frame clones and leaves some out. The sample consists of tens of thousands of clones, about four fifths of them appearing once. The sequencing sample was made of CD45RA- memory CD4+ T cells from PBMCs. These receptors were collected from a human donor with narcolepsy.

The chain recombines TRBV19 with TRBJ1-5; D is unclear. Germline CDR1 and CDR2: LNHDA and SQIVND (reference sequence). V lost 5 bases and J 5 bases, leaving 7 bases between the germline ends. The CDR3 runs to 12 residues. The CDR3 sequence is CASSLRDQPQHF. The CDR3 DNA reads as TGTGCCAGTAGTCTCCGAGATCAGCCCCAGCATTTT. The entire variable domain, with the rest obtained from reference TRBV19 and TRBJ1-5, is as follows: DGGITQSPKYLFRKEGQNVTLSCEQNLNHDAMYWYRQDPGQGLRLIYYSQIVNDFQKGDIAEGYSVSREKKESFPLTVTSAQKNPTAFYLCASSLRDQPQHFGDGTRLSIL.

The genes are TRBV10-2 and TRBJ2-7; TRBD2 matches 13 bases. Germline-derived CDR1 and CDR2 are WSHSY and SAAADI. V lost 5 bases, J lost 0 bases, and 22 bases stayed unmatched. This CDR3 has 22 residues. CDR3 residues: CASSFGGLAGVLGISPSYEQYF. CDR3 nucleotide sequence: TGCGCCAGCAGTTTTGGCGGACTAGCGGGAGTCTTGGGCATCAGCCCCTCCTACGAGCAGTACTTC.

The gene calls are TRBV19 and TRBJ1-1; the match to TRBD1 covers 9 bases. Looked up from germline, CDR1 is LNHDA and CDR2 is SQIVND (reference sequence). This CDR3 is built from 16 residues. The V gene end was trimmed by 2 bases and the J gene end by 3 bases; junction bases not matched to a gene: 7. CDR3 in amino acids: CASSIFRTGVYTEAFF. The CDR3 DNA reads as TGTGCCAGTAGTATATTTCGGACAGGGGTATACACTGAAGCTTTCTTT.

The rearrangement uses TRBV11-3 and TRBJ1-3, with D uncertain. V lost 3 bases to trimming and J lost 1 base, with 10 bases between them. The V gene's germline CDR1 is SGHNT and CDR2 YENEEA. This CDR3 has 15 residues. As DNA, the CDR3 is TGTGCCAGCAGCTTTCGGGCGCTTTCTGGAAACACCATATATTTT. Protein: CASSFRALSGNTIYF.

J is TRBJ2-1 and V is TRBV11-3, with TRBD1 matching 7 bases. The CDR3 has 17 residues. The trim removed 1 base at V and 8 bases at J, leaving 14 bases unmatched. Germline V gene lookup returns CDR1 SGHNT and CDR2 YENEEA. The CDR3 DNA reads as TGTGCCAGCAGCTTAGGGGCGTCGCAGGGGGTGGCTGATGAGCAGTTCTTC. Translating gives CASSLGASQGVADEQFF.

V and J are TRBV11-2 and TRBJ2-1, with 7 bases that match TRBD2. Germline-derived CDR1 and CDR2 are SGHAT and FQNNGV. Germline trimming cut 4 bases from V and 6 bases from J; bases unmatched to any gene: 3. The CDR3 runs 13 residues. The CDR3 region has the DNA TGTGCCAGCAGCTCCGGACTAGTCAATGAGCAGTTCTTC. Protein: CASSSGLVNEQFF.

V usage is TRBV18 and J usage is TRBJ1-1; D is undetermined. This CDR3 has 13 residues. V lost 1 base, J lost 1 base, and 4 bases lay in between. From germline, CDR1 is KGHSH and CDR2 LQKENI. For the CDR3, the DNA is TGTGCCAGCTCACCACGAGAGAACACTGAAGCTTTCTTT. Translated: CASSPRENTEAFF.

The chain uses TRBV4-2 and TRBJ1-3, with D unresolved. The CDR3 has 16 residues. The germline gives CDR1 LGHNA, CDR2 YNFKEQ. V shed 0 bases and J shed 0 bases, with 9 bases lying between them. DNA for the CDR3: TGTGCCAGCAGCCAAGATAGGATGAGCTCTGGAAACACCATATATTTT. Amino acids: CASSQDRMSSGNTIYF.

J is TRBJ1-5 and V is TRBV29-1; possibly TRBD1 for D (6 bases). CDR1 is SQVTM, CDR2 ANQGSEA, per germline. Trimming stripped 8 bases from V and 1 base from J, with 12 bases between. There are 13 residues in the CDR3. The CDR3 protein is CSFTGNSNQPQHF. CDR3 bases: TGCAGCTTTACAGGGAACAGCAATCAGCCCCAGCATTTT.

This chain uses TRBV28 with TRBJ2-2; either TRBD1 or TRBD2 may fit D (5 bases each). V lost 5 bases and J 1 base, leaving 14 bases between the germline ends. The CDR3 sequence is 16 residues long. The V gene's germline CDR1 is MDHEN and CDR2 SYDVKM. CDR3 protein: CASSPAEGLNTGELFF. The CDR3, as DNA: TGTGCCAGCAGTCCCGCCGAGGGGTTGAACACCGGGGAGCTGTTTTTT.

This chain uses TRBV7-9 with TRBJ1-2, with D possibly being TRBD1 (5 bases). The CDR3 contains 14 residues. Germline values: CDR1 SEHNR, CDR2 FQNEAQ (reference sequence). The V end lost 5 bases, the J end lost 3 bases, and 13 bases lay between the germline ends. The CDR3 sequence: CASSPRGLDYGYTF. CDR3 coding DNA: TGTGCCAGCAGCCCTCGGGGCCTGGACTATGGCTACACCTTC.

This chain joins TRBV6-5 and TRBJ1-2; possibly TRBD1 for D (6 bases). Germline lookup yields CDR1 MNHEY and CDR2 SVGAGI. The CDR3 totals 14 residues. Trimming stripped 8 bases from V and 4 bases from J, with 17 bases between. CDR3 residues: CASEGFGGAYGYTF. The DNA for the CDR3 is TGTGCCAGCGAGGGTTTTGGGGGGGCCTATGGCTACACCTTC.

This clone was counted once. V usage is TRBV5-8 and J usage is TRBJ2-7; the D gene is possibly TRBD1 (6 bases). The CDR3 runs 19 residues. The germline V gene has CDR1 SGHTS and CDR2 YDEGEE. V dropped 4 bases and J dropped 0 bases, with 26 bases sitting between them. The CDR3 DNA sequence: TGTGCCAGCAGCCTAAATACAGGGACCGCACTGAGACTCTCCTACGAGCAGTACTTC. Amino acids: CASSLNTGTALRLSYEQYF.

V gene TRBV6-1 combines with J gene TRBJ1-2; D might be TRBD1 (5 bases). The CDR3 has 13 residues. V was cut by 4 bases and J by 5 bases, with 11 bases left in between. Germline V lookup: CDR1 MNHNS, CDR2 SASEGT. The DNA for the CDR3 is TGTGCCAGCAGTGCCGGACACGTATATGGCTACACCTTC. This sequence encodes CASSAGHVYGYTF.

The chain is built from TRBV28 and TRBJ2-7; TRBD2 might be the D (6 bases). Deletions cut 3 bases from V and 5 bases from J, with 8 bases between. Germline loops: CDR1 MDHEN, CDR2 SYDVKM. The CDR3 consists of 12 residues. CDR3 residues: CASSFTGDEQYF. The CDR3 DNA sequence: TGTGCCAGCAGTTTCACGGGGGACGAGCAGTACTTC.

A few counts support this clone. The gene calls are TRBV19 and TRBJ2-2; D unclear. The CDR3 spans 14 residues. Germline values: CDR1 LNHDA, CDR2 SQIVND (reference sequence). V was trimmed by 1 base and J by 1 base, leaving 4 bases between them. CDR3 sequence: CASSIGRNTGELFF. For the CDR3, the DNA is TGTGCCAGTAGTATAGGGCGGAACACCGGGGAGCTGTTTTTT.

The chain combines TRBV9 with TRBJ2-7; TRBD1 matches at 9 bases. The CDR3 is 17 residues long. Germline V gene lookup returns CDR1 SGDLS and CDR2 YYNGEE. The J segment lost 5 bases and the V segment lost 2 bases, leaving 14 bases of the junction unmatched. As DNA, the CDR3 is TGTGCCAGCAGCGTCTTGGGTGGTGACAGGGGGAATCACGAGCAGTACTTC. Translating gives CASSVLGGDRGNHEQYF.

The V and J genes are TRBV2 and TRBJ1-1; 7 bases agree with TRBD1. The junction had 16 bases not matched to a gene; V was cut back by 6 bases and J by 6 bases. The CDR3 is 16 residues long. Germline-derived CDR1 and CDR2 are SNHLY and FYNNEI. The CDR3 spells CASSRDRDLARAEAFF. CDR3 DNA sequence: TGTGCCAGCAGCCGAGACAGGGACCTCGCCCGAGCTGAAGCTTTCTTT.

A single count supports this clone. The chain combines TRBV6-9 with TRBJ1-3; D might be TRBD1 (6 bases). This CDR3 spans 16 amino acids. In germline, CDR1 is MNHGY, CDR2 SVAAGI. V was pared by 8 bases and J by 3 bases, with 20 bases between. The CDR3 sequence is CASLTLGPDSGNTIYF. In DNA form, the CDR3 reads TGTGCCAGCCTTACCCTCGGGCCGGACAGTGGAAACACCATATATTTT.

The genes are TRBV9 and TRBJ2-1; tentative D call: TRBD1 (6 bases). The V end was cut by 2 bases, the J end by 4 bases, with 19 bases between. Germline V lookup: CDR1 SGDLS, CDR2 YYNGEE. This CDR3 region has 17 residues. CDR3 nucleotides: TGTGCCAGCAGCGTTACCCACAGGGCCGCCCAATACAATGAGCAGTTCTTC. Amino acids: CASSVTHRAAQYNEQFF.

The rearrangement uses TRBV29-1 and TRBJ2-3; D might be TRBD1 (5 bases). CDR1 SQVTM and CDR2 ANQGSEA come from the germline V gene. Trimming removed 6 bases from V and 4 bases from J, with 11 bases in between. CDR3 size: 12 residues. The CDR3 DNA reads as TGCAGCGTCAATACAGGCGCAGATACGCAGTATTTT. Its protein product is CSVNTGADTQYF.

The chain joins TRBV11-3 to TRBJ2-1, with 10 bases fitting TRBD2. Germline values: CDR1 SGHNT, CDR2 YENEEA. J lost 8 bases, V lost 5 bases, and 9 bases had no gene match. This CDR3 comprises 15 residues. The CDR3 is CASSATSGISDEQFF. In DNA form, the CDR3 reads TGTGCCAGCAGCGCCACTAGCGGGATTAGCGATGAGCAGTTCTTC.

The V gene is TRBV5-4, the J gene TRBJ2-7; 8 bases fit TRBD1. The CDR3 has 14 residues. Germline V gene lookup returns CDR1 SGHNT and CDR2 YYREEE (reference sequence). J lost 5 bases, V lost 3 bases, and 7 bases had no gene match. CDR3 in amino acids: CASSSLDREDEQYF. CDR3 bases: TGTGCCAGCAGCTCACTGGACAGGGAGGACGAGCAGTACTTC.